The clone carrying this TCR beta chain was seen more than once but under ten times. Described time point: patch test 1, 2 weeks after DPC sensitization. The sample's treatment: therapeutic diphenylcyclopropenone sensitization with weekly scalp DPC. This sample is drawn from a study of human T cells and chemical hapten exposure. Study at large: For the roughly 25-week duration of the study, patients were given weekly doses of diphenylcyclopropenone on the scalp.

The CDR3 consists of 13 residues. CDR1 and CDR2 from the germline V gene are MNHEY and SVGAGI. The V gene end was trimmed by 6 bases and the J gene end by 4 bases; junction bases not matched to a gene: 5. TCRdb ran MiXCR on the RACE reads and lists one entry per CDR3 protein. The sample lists nearly 350,000 distinct CDR3 sequences, approximately 6.3% occurring once. This sample comprised whole blood, obtained in connection with sensitization to the hapten diphenylcyclopropenone (DPC). This rearrangement joins TRBV6-5 to TRBJ1-2; 7 nucleotides align to TRBD1. The receptor was derived from a woman aged 18-29 years with alopecia areata. Some clones in this sample may be carry-over from other donors' samples. The CDR3 coding sequence is TGTGCCAGCAGCAGGACAGGCACCTATGGCTACACCTTC. Translated: CASSRTGTYGYTF.